The entry that follows covers one T cell receptor (beta chain) sequence. Antigen unknown. The data are from a study of stem cell transplantation in POMP-related autoinflammatory disease. The wider study: Hypothesis: faulty thymoproteasomes impair CD8+ T-cell selection, skewing TRB repertoires.

The table came from immunoSEQ multiplex PCR; TCRdb's copy has only in-frame clones and leaves some out. Of about 6,900 clones in the sample, about four fifths were seen once. Study outcomes and limitations: Unique TRB V-J gene pairings were limited in number in patients with PRAID.

This clonotype was obtained from a human donor in good health. Sequencing was carried out using a CXCR5-defined cell subset from PBMCs.

CDR3 residues: CASSLAGATREQFF. In DNA, the CDR3 is TGTGCCAGCAGCTTAGCGGGGGCTACGCGGGAGCAGTTCTTC. This sequence joins TRBV7-9 and TRBJ2-1; possible D gene TRBD1, 6 bases. The CDR3 is 14 amino acids. Trimming took 0 bases from V and 10 from J, leaving 13 bases between them. Germline V gives CDR1 SEHNR, CDR2 FQNEAQ (reference sequence).